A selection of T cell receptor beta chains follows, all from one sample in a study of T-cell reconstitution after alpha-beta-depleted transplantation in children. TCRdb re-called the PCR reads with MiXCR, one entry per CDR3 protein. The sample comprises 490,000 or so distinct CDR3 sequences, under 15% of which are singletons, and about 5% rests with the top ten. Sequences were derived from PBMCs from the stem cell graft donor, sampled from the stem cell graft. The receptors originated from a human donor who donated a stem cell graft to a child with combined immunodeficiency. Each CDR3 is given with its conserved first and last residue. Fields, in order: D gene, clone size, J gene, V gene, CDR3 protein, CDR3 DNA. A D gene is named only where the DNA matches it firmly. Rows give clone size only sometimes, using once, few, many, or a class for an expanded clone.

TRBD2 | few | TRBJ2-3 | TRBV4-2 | CASSQVAGGYTDTQYF | TGTGCCAGCAGCCAAGTCGCGGGGGGATACACAGATACGCAGTATTTT
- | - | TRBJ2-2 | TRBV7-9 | CASSFGVGELFF | TGTGCCAGCAGCTTCGGGGTCGGGGAGCTGTTTTTT
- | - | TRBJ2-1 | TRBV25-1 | CASSEVQGFFNEQFF | TGTGCCAGCAGTGAGGTCCAGGGGTTCTTCAATGAGCAGTTCTTC
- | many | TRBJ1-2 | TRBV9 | CASSVAGDGYTF | TGTGCCAGCAGCGTAGCCGGGGATGGCTACACCTTC
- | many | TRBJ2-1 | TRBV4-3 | CASSQDGGGYNEQFF | TGCGCCAGCAGCCAAGACGGTGGGGGCTACAATGAGCAGTTCTTC
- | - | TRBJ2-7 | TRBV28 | CASSLQVPYEQYF | TGTGCCAGCAGTTTACAGGTCCCTTACGAGCAGTACTTC
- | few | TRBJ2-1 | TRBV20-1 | CSARNRDLWTSYNEQFF | TGCAGTGCTAGGAACCGGGACCTTTGGACCTCCTACAATGAGCAGTTCTTC
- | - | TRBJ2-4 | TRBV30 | CAWSGGREYHF | TGTGCCTGGAGTGGGGGCAGGGAGTATCACTTC
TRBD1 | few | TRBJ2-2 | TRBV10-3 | CAIRGRQGTTGELFF | TGTGCCATCAGGGGGAGACAGGGGACCACCGGGGAGCTGTTTTTT
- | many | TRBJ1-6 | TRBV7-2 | CASTWADVNSPLHF | TGTGCCAGCACCTGGGCGGACGTGAATTCACCCCTCCACTTT
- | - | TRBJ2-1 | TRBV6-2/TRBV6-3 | CASSRGLVSSYNEQFF | TGTGCCAGCAGTAGAGGACTCGTAAGCTCCTACAATGAGCAGTTCTTC
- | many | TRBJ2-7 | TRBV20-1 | CSATSSVSYEQYF | TGCAGTGCTACATCTAGCGTTTCCTACGAGCAGTACTTC
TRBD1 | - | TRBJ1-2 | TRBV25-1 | CASTAGGLDGYTF | TGTGCCAGCACTGCAGGGGGCCTGGATGGCTACACCTTC
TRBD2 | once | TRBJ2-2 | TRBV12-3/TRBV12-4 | CASSLISGRGPLGELFF | TGTGCCAGCAGTTTGATTAGCGGGAGGGGCCCGCTAGGGGAGCTGTTTTTT
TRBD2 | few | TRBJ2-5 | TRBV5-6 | CASSPGTSRFQARETQYF | TGTGCCAGCAGCCCCGGGACTAGTCGTTTTCAGGCACGAGAGACCCAGTACTTC
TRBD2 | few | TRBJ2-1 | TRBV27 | CASSPWLAGGRSYNEQFF | TGTGCCAGCAGTCCCTGGCTAGCGGGAGGCCGCTCCTACAATGAGCAGTTCTTC
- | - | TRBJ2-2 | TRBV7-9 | CASQPGGELFF | TGTGCCAGTCAGCCGGGCGGGGAGCTGTTTTTT
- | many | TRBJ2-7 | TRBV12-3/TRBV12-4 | CASSLGPIDEQYF | TGTGCCAGCAGTTTAGGGCCCATCGACGAGCAGTACTTC
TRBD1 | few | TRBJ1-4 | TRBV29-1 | CSVGMTGGNEKLFF | TGCAGCGTTGGGATGACAGGGGGTAATGAAAAACTGTTTTTT
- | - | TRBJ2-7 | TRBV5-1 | CASSYVGQQWEQYF | TGCGCCAGCAGCTATGTGGGCCAGCAATGGGAGCAGTACTTC
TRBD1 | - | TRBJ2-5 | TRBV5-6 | CASSSYRGLLQETQYF | TGTGCCAGCAGCTCCTACAGGGGGCTCTTACAAGAGACCCAGTACTTC
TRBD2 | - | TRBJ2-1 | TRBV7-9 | CASSPSGLASHEQFF | TGTGCCAGCAGCCCCTCGGGACTAGCTTCCCATGAGCAGTTCTTC
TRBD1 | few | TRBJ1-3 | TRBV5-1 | CASSVGTGGFGNTIYF | TGCGCCAGCAGCGTCGGGACAGGGGGCTTTGGAAACACCATATATTTT
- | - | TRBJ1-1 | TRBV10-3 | CAISEAGAEAFF | TGTGCCATCAGTGAGGCAGGGGCTGAAGCTTTCTTT
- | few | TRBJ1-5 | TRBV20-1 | CSARGYSNQPQHF | TGCAGTGCTAGAGGTTATAGCAATCAGCCCCAGCATTTT
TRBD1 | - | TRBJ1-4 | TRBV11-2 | CASSNSGQGYEKLFF | TGTGCCAGCAGTAACTCGGGACAGGGGTATGAAAAACTGTTTTTT
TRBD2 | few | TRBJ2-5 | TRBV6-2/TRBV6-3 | CASSYSRTREGETQYF | TGTGCCAGCAGTTACTCGAGGACTAGGGAGGGAGAGACCCAGTACTTC
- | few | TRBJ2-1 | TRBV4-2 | CASSQDGVNEQFF | TGTGCCAGCAGCCAAGATGGAGTTAATGAGCAGTTCTTC
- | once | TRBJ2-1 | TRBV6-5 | CASSYFLGHNEQFF | TGTGCCAGCAGTTACTTTTTGGGGCACAATGAGCAGTTCTTC
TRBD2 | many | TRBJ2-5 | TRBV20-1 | CSAVTSGAEWETQYF | TGCAGTGCTGTGACTAGCGGGGCCGAATGGGAGACCCAGTACTTC
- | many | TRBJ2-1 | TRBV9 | CASSGPGLSNEQFF | TGTGCCAGCAGCGGGCCGGGACTGAGCAATGAGCAGTTCTTC
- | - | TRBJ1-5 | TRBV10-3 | CAISELASDLQPQHF | TGTGCCATCAGTGAGCTGGCGTCGGATCTTCAGCCCCAGCATTTT
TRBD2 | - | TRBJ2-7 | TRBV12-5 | CASGSRLAGGPGEQYF | TGTGCTAGTGGTTCCCGACTAGCGGGAGGGCCAGGCGAGCAGTACTTC
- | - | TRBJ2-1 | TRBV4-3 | CASSQDLFQLSSYNEQFF | TGCGCCAGCAGCCAAGATTTATTCCAGCTCAGCTCCTACAATGAGCAGTTCTTC
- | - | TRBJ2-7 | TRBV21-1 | CASTTADSYYEQYF | TGTGCCAGCACCACCGCGGACAGTTACTACGAGCAGTACTTC
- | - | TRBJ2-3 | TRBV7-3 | CASSFNYNTDTQYF | TGTGCCAGCAGCTTTAATTACAACACAGATACGCAGTATTTT
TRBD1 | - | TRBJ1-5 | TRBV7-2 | CASSVYTGAGNQPQHF | TGTGCCAGCAGCGTTTACACAGGGGCAGGCAATCAGCCCCAGCATTTT
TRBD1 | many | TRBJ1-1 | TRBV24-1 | CATSDLGTGNTEAFF | TGTGCCACCAGTGATTTGGGGACAGGCAACACTGAAGCTTTCTTT
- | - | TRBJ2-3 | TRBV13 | CASSPRLGTVNTDTQYF | TGTGCCAGCAGCCCTCGTTTGGGTACGGTTAACACAGATACGCAGTATTTT
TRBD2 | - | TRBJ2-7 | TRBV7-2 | CAPVSGRAGTYEQYF | TGTGCCCCGGTGAGCGGGAGGGCCGGGACCTACGAGCAGTACTTC
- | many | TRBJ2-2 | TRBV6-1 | CASRFRLNTGELFF | TGTGCCAGCCGGTTCAGACTGAACACCGGGGAGCTGTTTTTT
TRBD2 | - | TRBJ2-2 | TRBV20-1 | CSAGKSGGRHTGELFF | TGCAGTGCTGGCAAAAGCGGGGGTCGCCACACCGGGGAGCTGTTTTTT
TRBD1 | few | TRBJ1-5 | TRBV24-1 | CATRGSGGGQPQHF | TGTGCCACCAGGGGATCAGGGGGCGGACAGCCCCAGCATTTT
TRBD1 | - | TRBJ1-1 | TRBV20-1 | CSASGGKRDTEAFF | TGCAGTGCTTCAGGGGGGAAACGAGACACTGAAGCTTTCTTT
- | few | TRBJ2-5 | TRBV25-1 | CASSEYETQYF | TGTGCCAGCAGTGAGTACGAGACCCAGTACTTC
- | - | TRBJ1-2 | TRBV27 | CASSLSFSGEHTF | TGTGCCAGCAGTTTATCGTTTTCAGGGGAGCACACCTTC
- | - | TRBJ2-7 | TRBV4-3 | CASSQWIPYEQYF | TGCGCCAGCAGCCAATGGATCCCCTACGAGCAGTACTTC
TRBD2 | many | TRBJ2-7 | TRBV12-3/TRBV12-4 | CASSPGLEKYF | TGTGCCAGCAGTCCAGGACTAGAAAAGTACTTC
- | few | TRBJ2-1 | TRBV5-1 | CASSLAGQTTYNEQFF | TGCGCCAGCAGCTTGGCCGGGCAAACAACCTACAATGAGCAGTTCTTC
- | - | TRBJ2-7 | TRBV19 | CASSKTQPYEQYF | TGTGCCAGTAGTAAGACCCAACCCTACGAGCAGTACTTC
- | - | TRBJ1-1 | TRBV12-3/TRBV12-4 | CASSRQSGWGTEAFF | TGTGCCAGCAGCCGACAGTCGGGGTGGGGCACTGAAGCTTTCTTT
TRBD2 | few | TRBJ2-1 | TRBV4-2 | CASSQPLAGGPTYNEQFF | TGTGCCAGCAGCCAACCCCTAGCGGGGGGGCCCACCTACAATGAGCAGTTCTTC
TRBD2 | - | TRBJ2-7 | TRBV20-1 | CSAPARGGYEQYF | TGCAGTGCCCCCGCGCGGGGGGGCTACGAGCAGTACTTC